Below, one T cell receptor beta chain is given with its context. Here immunoSEQ multiplex PCR was the method, and the copy in TCRdb shows in-frame clones only, minus some. The sample shows over 80,000 clones, 70% to 85% of them seen only once. This CDR3 contains 14 residues. CDR1 and CDR2 (germline): SGHNT, YENEEA. Trimming cost V 1 base and J 1 base, with 8 bases left between them. This specimen comes from a study of neoadjuvant anti-PD-1 for oral cavity cancer. The chain is built from TRBV11-3 and TRBJ2-7; D possibly corresponds to TRBD1 (6 bases). Material: PBMCs, obtained before nivolumab (anti-PD-1) treatment. The clonotype originates from a person aged 40 to 85 with oral cavity squamous cell carcinoma. The CDR3 region has the DNA TGTGCCAGCAGCTTAGGCAGGGGATCCTACGAGCAGTACTTC. Its translation: CASSLGRGSYEQYF.